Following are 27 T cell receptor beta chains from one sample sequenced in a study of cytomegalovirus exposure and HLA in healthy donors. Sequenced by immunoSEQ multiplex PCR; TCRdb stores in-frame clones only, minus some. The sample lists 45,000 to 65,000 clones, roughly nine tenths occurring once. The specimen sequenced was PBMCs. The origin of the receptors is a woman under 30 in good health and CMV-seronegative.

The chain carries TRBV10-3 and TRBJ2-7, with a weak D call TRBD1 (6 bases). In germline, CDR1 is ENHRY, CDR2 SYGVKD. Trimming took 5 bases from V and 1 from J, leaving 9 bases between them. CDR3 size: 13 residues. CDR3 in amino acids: CAISNQGSYEQYF. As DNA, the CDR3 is TGTGCCATCAGTAATCAGGGGTCCTACGAGCAGTACTTC.

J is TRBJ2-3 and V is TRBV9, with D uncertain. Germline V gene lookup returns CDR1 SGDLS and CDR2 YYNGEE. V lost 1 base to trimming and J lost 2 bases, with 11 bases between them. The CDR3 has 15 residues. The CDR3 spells CASSVITGPTDTQYF. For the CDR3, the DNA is TGTGCCAGCAGCGTAATCACGGGTCCCACAGATACGCAGTATTTT.

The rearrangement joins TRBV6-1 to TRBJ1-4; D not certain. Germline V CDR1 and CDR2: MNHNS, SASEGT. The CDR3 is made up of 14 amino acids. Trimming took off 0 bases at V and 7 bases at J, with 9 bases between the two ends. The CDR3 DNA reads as TGTGCCAGCAGTGAAGCCTTCGCGGGTGAAAAACTGTTTTTT. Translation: CASSEAFAGEKLFF.

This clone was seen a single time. The CDR3 loop is CASSYSGTPNTEAFF. The DNA of the CDR3 is TGTGCCAGCAGTTACTCGGGGACACCGAACACTGAAGCTTTCTTT. The rearrangement uses TRBV6-5 and TRBJ1-1; D may be TRBD1 (6 bases). Germline loops: CDR1 MNHEY, CDR2 SVGAGI. This CDR3 spans 15 amino acids. V was shortened by 0 bases and J by 1 base, with 9 bases between the two germline ends.

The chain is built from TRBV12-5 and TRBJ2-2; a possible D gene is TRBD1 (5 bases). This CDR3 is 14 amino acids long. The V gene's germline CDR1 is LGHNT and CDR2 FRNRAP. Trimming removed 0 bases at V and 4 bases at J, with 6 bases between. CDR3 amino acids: CASGLVGPTGELFF. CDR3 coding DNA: TGTGCTAGTGGTTTGGTGGGGCCCACCGGGGAGCTGTTTTTT.

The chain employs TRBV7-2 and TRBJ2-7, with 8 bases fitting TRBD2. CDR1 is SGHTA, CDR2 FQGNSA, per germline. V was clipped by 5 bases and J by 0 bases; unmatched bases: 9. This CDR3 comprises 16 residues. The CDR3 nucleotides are TGTGCCAGCAGCCCCGGGGGGGCCAGGAGCTCCTACGAGCAGTACTTC. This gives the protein CASSPGGARSSYEQYF. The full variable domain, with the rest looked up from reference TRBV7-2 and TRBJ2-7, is GAGVSQSPSNKVTEKGKDVELRCDPISGHTALYWYRQSLGQGLEFLIYFQGNSAPDKSGLPSDRFSAERTGGSVSTLTIQRTQQEDSAVYLCASSPGGARSSYEQYFGPGTRLTVT.

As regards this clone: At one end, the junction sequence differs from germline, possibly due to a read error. The CDR3 DNA sequence: TGCGTCAGCAGCTTGGGGACAATCAGACAAGAGACCCAGTACTTC. Amino acid sequence: CVSSLGTIRQETQYF. The chain uses TRBV5-1 and TRBJ2-5, with D perhaps TRBD1 (6 bases). Germline assignment: CDR1 SGHRS and CDR2 YFSETQ. This CDR3 region has 15 residues. The variable domain in full, completed from reference TRBV5-1 and TRBJ2-5, reads KAGVTQTPRYLIKTRGQQVTLSCSPISGHRSVSWYQQTPGQGLQFLFEYFSETQRNKGNFPGRFSGRQFSNSRSEMNVSTLELGDSALYLCVSSLGTIRQETQYFGPGTRLLVL.

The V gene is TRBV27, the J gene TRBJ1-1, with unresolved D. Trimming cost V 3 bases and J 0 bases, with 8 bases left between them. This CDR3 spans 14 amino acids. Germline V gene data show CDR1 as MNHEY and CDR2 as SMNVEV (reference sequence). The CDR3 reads CASSFGRLNTEAFF. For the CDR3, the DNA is TGTGCCAGCAGTTTCGGCAGGCTGAACACTGAAGCTTTCTTT.

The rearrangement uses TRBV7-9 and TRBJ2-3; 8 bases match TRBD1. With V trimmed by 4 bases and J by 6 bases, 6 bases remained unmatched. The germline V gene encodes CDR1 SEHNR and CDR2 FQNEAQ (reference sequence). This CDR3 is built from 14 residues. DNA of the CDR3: TGTGCCAGCAGCTCGGACAGGGTTATTGATACGCAGTATTTT. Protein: CASSSDRVIDTQYF.

CDR3 protein: CASSLASGYNEQFF. CDR3 DNA: TGTGCCAGCAGCTTAGCTAGCGGTTACAATGAGCAGTTCTTC. This chain joins TRBV7-9 and TRBJ2-1; TRBD2 is a possible D gene (6 bases). The ends were cut back, 0 bases at V and 4 bases at J, with 7 bases in the middle. Germline loops: CDR1 SEHNR, CDR2 FQNEAQ (reference sequence). CDR3 size: 14 residues.

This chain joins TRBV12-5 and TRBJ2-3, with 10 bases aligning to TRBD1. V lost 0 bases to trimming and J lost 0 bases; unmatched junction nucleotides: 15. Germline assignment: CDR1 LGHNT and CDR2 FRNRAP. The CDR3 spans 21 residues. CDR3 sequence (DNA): TGTGCTAGTGGTTTGGTAATTTGGGGGACAGGGGTTACTGATAGCACAGATACGCAGTATTTT. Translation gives CASGLVIWGTGVTDSTDTQYF.

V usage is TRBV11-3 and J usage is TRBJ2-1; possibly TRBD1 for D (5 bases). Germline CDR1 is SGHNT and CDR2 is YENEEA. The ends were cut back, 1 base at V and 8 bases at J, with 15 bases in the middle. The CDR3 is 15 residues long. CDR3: CASSLVGQGVDEQFF. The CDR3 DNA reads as TGTGCCAGCAGCTTAGTGGGTCAGGGCGTGGATGAGCAGTTCTTC.

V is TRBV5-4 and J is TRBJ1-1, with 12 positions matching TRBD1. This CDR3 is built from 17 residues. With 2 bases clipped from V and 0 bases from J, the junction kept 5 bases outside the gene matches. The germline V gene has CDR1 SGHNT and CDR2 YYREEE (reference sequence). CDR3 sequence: CASSFGTGGRMNTEAFF. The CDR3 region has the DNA TGTGCCAGCAGCTTCGGGACAGGGGGCAGGATGAACACTGAAGCTTTCTTT.

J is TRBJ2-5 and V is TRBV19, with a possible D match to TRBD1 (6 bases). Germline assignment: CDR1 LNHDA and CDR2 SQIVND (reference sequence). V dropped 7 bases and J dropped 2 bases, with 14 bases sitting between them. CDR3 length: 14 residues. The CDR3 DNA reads TGTGCCAGTACCTCCCCCGGACAGCAAGAGACCCAGTACTTC. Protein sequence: CASTSPGQQETQYF.

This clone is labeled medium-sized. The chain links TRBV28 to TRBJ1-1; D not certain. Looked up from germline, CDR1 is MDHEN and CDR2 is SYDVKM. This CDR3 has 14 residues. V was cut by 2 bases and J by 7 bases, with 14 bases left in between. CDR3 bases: TGTGCCAGCAGTTTAAGCTCCGCCACGGGTGAAGCTTTCTTT. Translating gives CASSLSSATGEAFF.

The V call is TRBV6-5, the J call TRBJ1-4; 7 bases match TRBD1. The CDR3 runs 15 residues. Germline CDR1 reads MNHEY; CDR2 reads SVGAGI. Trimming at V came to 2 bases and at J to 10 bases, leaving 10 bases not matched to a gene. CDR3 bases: TGTGCCAGCAGTTACGGTACGGACAGGAGAGGAAAACTGTTTTTT. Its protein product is CASSYGTDRRGKLFF.

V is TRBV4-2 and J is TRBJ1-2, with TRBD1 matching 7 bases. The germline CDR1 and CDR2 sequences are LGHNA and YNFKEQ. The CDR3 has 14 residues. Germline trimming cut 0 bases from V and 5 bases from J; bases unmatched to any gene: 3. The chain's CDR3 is CASSQEAGGYGYTF. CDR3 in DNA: TGTGCCAGCAGCCAAGAGGCAGGGGGATATGGCTACACCTTC.

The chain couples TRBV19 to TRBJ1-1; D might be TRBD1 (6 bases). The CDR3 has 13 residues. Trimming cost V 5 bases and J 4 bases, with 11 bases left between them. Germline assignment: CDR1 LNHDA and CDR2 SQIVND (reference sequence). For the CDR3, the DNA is TGTGCCAGTAGTTTCACAGGGCTCACTGAAGCTTTCTTT. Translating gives CASSFTGLTEAFF.

The CDR3 here is CASTRDGVRAFF. CDR3 coding DNA: TGTGCCAGCACCCGAGACGGGGTTAGAGCTTTCTTT. The chain is built from TRBV11-2 and TRBJ1-1; no definite D call. V was shortened by 7 bases and J by 10 bases, with 16 bases between the two germline ends. The CDR3 has 12 amino acids. CDR1 is SGHAT and CDR2 is FQNNGV in the germline V gene. The full variable domain, its missing parts supplied by reference TRBV11-2 and TRBJ1-1, is EAGVAQSPRYKIIEKRQSVAFWCNPISGHATLYWYQQILGQGPKLLIQFQNNGVVDDSQLPKDRFSAERLKGVDSTLKIQPAKLEDSAVYLCASTRDGVRAFFGQGTRLTVV.

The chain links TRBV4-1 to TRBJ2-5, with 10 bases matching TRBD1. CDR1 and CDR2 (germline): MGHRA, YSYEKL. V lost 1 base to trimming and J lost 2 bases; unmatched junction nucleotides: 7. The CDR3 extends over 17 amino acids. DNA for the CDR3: TGCGCCAGCAGCCAAGGCGACAGGGGGCGAACTCAAGAGACCCAGTACTTC. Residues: CASSQGDRGRTQETQYF.

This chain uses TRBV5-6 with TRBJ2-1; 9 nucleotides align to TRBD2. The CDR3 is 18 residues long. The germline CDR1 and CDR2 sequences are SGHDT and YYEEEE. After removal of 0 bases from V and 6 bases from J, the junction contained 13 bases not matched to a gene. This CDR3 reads CASSLDVGRGGRGNEQFF. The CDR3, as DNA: TGTGCCAGCAGCTTGGATGTAGGGCGGGGGGGCCGGGGCAATGAGCAGTTCTTC. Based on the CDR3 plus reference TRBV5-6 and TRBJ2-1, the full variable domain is DAGVTQSPTHLIKTRGQQVTLRCSPKSGHDTVSWYQQALGQGPQFIFQYYEEEERQRGNFPDRFSGHQFPNYSSELNVNALLLGDSALYLCASSLDVGRGGRGNEQFFGPGTRLTVL.

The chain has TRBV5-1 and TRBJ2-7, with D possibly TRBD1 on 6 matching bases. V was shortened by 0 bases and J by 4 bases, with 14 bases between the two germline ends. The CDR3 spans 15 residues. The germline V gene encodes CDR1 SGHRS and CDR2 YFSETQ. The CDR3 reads CASSLVGAGDYEQYF. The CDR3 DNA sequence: TGCGCCAGCAGCTTGGTGGGGGCCGGGGATTACGAGCAGTACTTC.

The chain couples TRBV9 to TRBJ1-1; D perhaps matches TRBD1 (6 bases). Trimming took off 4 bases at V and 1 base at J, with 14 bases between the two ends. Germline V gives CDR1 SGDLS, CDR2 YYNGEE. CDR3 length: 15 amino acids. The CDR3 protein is CASSPVVGANTEAFF. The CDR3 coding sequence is TGTGCCAGCAGCCCGGTGGTGGGGGCGAACACTGAAGCTTTCTTT.

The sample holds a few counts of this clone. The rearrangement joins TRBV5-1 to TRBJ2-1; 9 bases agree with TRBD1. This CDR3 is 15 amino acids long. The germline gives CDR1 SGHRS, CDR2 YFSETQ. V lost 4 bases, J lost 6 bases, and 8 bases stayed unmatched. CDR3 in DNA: TGCGCCAGCAGCCAGCCGGGGACAGGGACCAATGAGCAGTTCTTC. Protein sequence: CASSQPGTGTNEQFF.

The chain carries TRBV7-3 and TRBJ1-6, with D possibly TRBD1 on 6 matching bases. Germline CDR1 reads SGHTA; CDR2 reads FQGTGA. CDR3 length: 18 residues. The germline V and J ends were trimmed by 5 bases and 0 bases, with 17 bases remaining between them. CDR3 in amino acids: CASSPPGALSSYNSPLHF. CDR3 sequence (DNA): TGTGCCAGCAGCCCCCCAGGGGCCCTAAGCTCCTATAATTCACCCCTCCACTTT.

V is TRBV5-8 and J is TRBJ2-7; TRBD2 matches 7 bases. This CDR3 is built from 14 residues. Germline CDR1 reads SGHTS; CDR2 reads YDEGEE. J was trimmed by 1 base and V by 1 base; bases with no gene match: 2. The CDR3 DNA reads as TGTGCCAGCAGCTTGTCTAGCGGTTCCTACGAGCAGTACTTC. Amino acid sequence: CASSLSSGSYEQYF.

CDR3 sequence reads: CATSSWTSGETQYF. CDR3 bases: TGTGCCACCAGCAGCTGGACTAGCGGGGAGACCCAGTACTTC. The chain couples TRBV15 to TRBJ2-5, with 11 bases identical to TRBD2. The V segment lost 3 bases and the J segment 5 bases; nucleotides outside the gene matches: 2. The CDR3 covers 14 residues. Germline V gene lookup returns CDR1 LNHNV and CDR2 YYDKDF (reference sequence).